Shown below are 23 T cell receptor beta chains from a single sample sequenced in a study of shared clonotypes between healthy human individuals. Method: immunoSEQ multiplex PCR; TCRdb's copy keeps in-frame clones and lacks some. The table has over 2 million clones, 95% seen once. The sequencing input was naive CD4+ T cells sorted from blood. As to subset: CD45RA+ positively selected. These receptor sequences come from a man younger than 35 in good health.

As to this clone: Other DNA sequences in the sample encode the same CDR3. The genes are TRBV5-1 and TRBJ2-5; D may correspond to TRBD1 or TRBD2 (5 bases each). CDR3 length: 13 amino acids. The ends were cut back, 4 bases at V and 1 base at J, with 8 bases in the middle. From germline, CDR1 is SGHRS and CDR2 YFSETQ. The CDR3 bases are TGCGCCAGCAGCCTAGGGACCCAAGAGACCCAGTACTTC. As protein: CASSLGTQETQYF.

The V and J genes are TRBV2 and TRBJ1-3; 7 positions agree with TRBD1. Germline CDR1 is SNHLY and CDR2 is FYNNEI. Germline trimming cut 9 bases from V and 3 bases from J; bases unmatched to any gene: 8. The CDR3 covers 14 residues. CDR3 in amino acids: CASLGTALGNTIYF. The CDR3 DNA follows: TGTGCCAGTCTCGGGACAGCTCTTGGAAACACCATATATTTT.

As regards this clone: A junction end diverges from the germline sequence, so it may reflect a read error. The V and J genes are TRBV5-1 and TRBJ2-7, with D tentatively TRBD2 (6 bases). The germline gives CDR1 SGHRS, CDR2 YFSETQ. The CDR3 totals 14 residues. The CDR3 sequence is CTSSFRDSTYEQYF. Here the CDR3 DNA reads TGCACCAGCAGCTTCCGGGACTCCACCTACGAGCAGTACTTC.

The V call is TRBV10-2, the J call TRBJ2-7; D is possibly TRBD1 (5 bases). Germline V gene data show CDR1 as WSHSY and CDR2 as SAAADI. The CDR3 is 13 residues long. V shed 4 bases and J shed 2 bases, with 9 bases lying between them. The CDR3 spells CASSAGLAYEQYF. The CDR3 nucleotides read TGCGCCAGCAGTGCAGGGCTAGCCTACGAGCAGTACTTC.

This clone showed up just once. The chain joins TRBV5-1 to TRBJ2-7; 8 nucleotides match TRBD1. Germline-derived CDR1 and CDR2 are SGHRS and YFSETQ. V trimming: 4 bases; J trimming: 11 bases; junction bases outside the gene matches: 17. The CDR3 is made up of 15 amino acids. The chain's CDR3 is CASSLGQDRVIAEYF. The CDR3 nucleotides are TGCGCCAGCAGCCTGGGGCAGGACAGGGTGATCGCCGAGTACTTC.

This clone was seen a single time. The chain uses TRBV5-1 and TRBJ2-3; D is perhaps TRBD2 (6 bases). The CDR3 has 15 amino acids. V was clipped by 0 bases and J by 6 bases, with 14 bases between them. CDR1 SGHRS and CDR2 YFSETQ come from the germline V gene. The CDR3 coding sequence is TGCGCCAGCAGCTTGGGATCCGGACTATCTGATACGCAGTATTTT. It specifies CASSLGSGLSDTQYF.

The chain is built from TRBV30 and TRBJ2-1; D remains ambiguous. V was shortened by 0 bases and J by 6 bases, with 9 bases between the two germline ends. The CDR3 has 13 residues. Germline V gives CDR1 GTSNPN, CDR2 SVGIG (reference sequence). In nucleotides, the CDR3 is TGTGCCTGGAGTGTGTGGTCAGGCAATGAGCAGTTCTTC. This codes for CAWSVWSGNEQFF.

This sequence joins TRBV6-5 and TRBJ2-7, with 8 positions matching TRBD2. The CDR3 contains 15 residues. Germline CDR1 MNHEY, CDR2 SVGAGI. Trimming removed 6 bases from V and 3 bases from J; junction bases left unmatched: 10. The CDR3 loop reads CASSPPGLGNYEQYF. CDR3 DNA: TGTGCCAGCAGCCCCCCGGGACTAGGCAACTACGAGCAGTACTTC.

The chain couples TRBV2 to TRBJ2-2; tentative D call: TRBD2 (6 bases). The germline V gene has CDR1 SNHLY and CDR2 FYNNEI. CDR3 length: 14 amino acids. With 1 base removed from V and 8 bases from J, the gap between germline ends came to 11 bases. CDR3 sequence (DNA): TGTGCCAGCAGTGAAGAGGCTAGCGTTGGGGAGCTGTTTTTT. Its protein product is CASSEEASVGELFF.

The chain recombines TRBV27 with TRBJ1-5, with no clear D. Germline V CDR1 and CDR2: MNHEY, SMNVEV (reference sequence). The CDR3 is 16 amino acids. With 5 bases removed from V and 1 base from J, the gap between germline ends came to 15 bases. CDR3 region: CASSKGRTLSNQPQHF. CDR3 coding DNA: TGTGCCAGCAGTAAAGGAAGGACCCTCAGCAATCAGCCCCAGCATTTT.

J is TRBJ1-1 and V is TRBV6-1, with D unclear. Trimming took off 0 bases at V and 4 bases at J, with 9 bases between the two ends. Germline values: CDR1 MNHNS, CDR2 SASEGT. This CDR3 is 14 amino acids long. The CDR3 here is CASSEANGVTEAFF. For the CDR3, the DNA is TGTGCCAGCAGTGAAGCGAACGGTGTCACTGAAGCTTTCTTT.

The chain combines TRBV6-5 with TRBJ1-5; D is ambiguous. V was cut by 8 bases and J by 1 base, with 6 bases left in between. Germline V gene sequence: CDR1 MNHEY, CDR2 SVGAGI. The CDR3 totals 12 residues. The CDR3 protein is CASGESNQPQHF. CDR3 in DNA: TGTGCCAGCGGAGAGAGCAATCAGCCCCAGCATTTT.

This chain joins TRBV2 and TRBJ2-1; 15 bases match TRBD2. The length of the CDR3 is 16 residues. J gave up 8 bases and V 6 bases, and 8 bases lay outside the gene matches. Germline V gene data show CDR1 as SNHLY and CDR2 as FYNNEI. The CDR3 coding sequence is TGTGCCAGCAGACGGACTAGCGGGGGGGCCGGAGATGAGCAGTTCTTC. Its protein is CASRRTSGGAGDEQFF.

The V call is TRBV10-3, the J call TRBJ1-2; 7 bases line up with TRBD1. This CDR3 comprises 10 residues. Germline values: CDR1 ENHRY, CDR2 SYGVKD. Trimming cost V 6 bases and J 11 bases; bases outside gene matches: 3. CDR3 in DNA: TGTGCCATCAGGGGGACAGAATACACCTTC. It specifies CAIRGTEYTF.

The chain carries TRBV7-2 and TRBJ2-7; D perhaps matches TRBD2 (5 bases). Germline CDR1 SGHTA, CDR2 FQGNSA. This CDR3 is 16 amino acids long. Trimming removed 4 bases from V and 2 bases from J, with 18 bases in between. The DNA of the CDR3 is TGTGCCAGCAGCTATAGAGGGCGGACTCTTACCTACGAGCAGTACTTC. Residues: CASSYRGRTLTYEQYF.

The gene calls are TRBV18 and TRBJ2-1, with 10 bases lining up with TRBD1. Germline V gene data show CDR1 as KGHSH and CDR2 as LQKENI. With V trimmed by 3 bases and J by 5 bases, 13 bases remained unmatched. CDR3 length equals 18 residues. The CDR3 is CASSPAWDRGRSHNEQFF. CDR3 DNA: TGTGCCAGCTCACCTGCCTGGGACAGGGGACGTTCACACAATGAGCAGTTCTTC.

The V gene is TRBV6-5, the J gene TRBJ1-6; D may be TRBD1 (5 bases). Trimming shortened V by 6 bases and J by 4 bases, and 10 bases separated the two germline ends. CDR3 size: 14 residues. The germline CDR1 and CDR2 sequences are MNHEY and SVGAGI. CDR3 nucleotide sequence: TGTGCCAGCAGCCGGACAAGATATAATTCACCCCTCCACTTT. Its translation is CASSRTRYNSPLHF.

As regards this clone: A read error may account for a junction end that differs from germline. V usage is TRBV19 and J usage is TRBJ2-7, with no clear D. The CDR3 is 15 residues long. Per germline, CDR1 LNHDA and CDR2 SQIVND (reference sequence). CDR3 DNA sequence: TGTGCCAGTAGGATAGCAGGCGGATCCTCGGACGAGCAGTACTTC. Translated, it gives CASRIAGGSSDEQYF. The entire variable domain, with the rest obtained from reference TRBV19 and TRBJ2-7, is as follows: DGGITQSPKYLFRKEGQNVTLSCEQNLNHDAMYWYRQDPGQGLRLIYYSQIVNDFQKGDIAEGYSVSREKKESFPLTVTSAQKNPTAFYLCASRIAGGSSDEQYFGPGTRLTVT.

The CDR3 region is CASGGPRPYGYTF. The CDR3 DNA is TGTGCCAGCGGGGGACCTCGCCCCTATGGCTACACCTTC. The chain recombines TRBV9 with TRBJ1-2; a weak D match, TRBD1 (5 bases). This CDR3 is built from 13 residues. Germline V gene sequence: CDR1 SGDLS, CDR2 YYNGEE. The V and J ends lost 7 bases and 4 bases respectively, with 14 bases between them.

The chain couples TRBV7-2 to TRBJ2-4, with TRBD1 identical over 8 bases. The CDR3 contains 14 residues. In germline, CDR1 is SGHTA, CDR2 FQGNSA. Trimming at V came to 1 base and at J to 8 bases, leaving 4 bases not matched to a gene. The CDR3: CASSLDRGSDIQYF. CDR3 DNA sequence: TGTGCCAGCAGCTTAGACAGGGGGTCCGACATTCAGTACTTC.

The V gene is TRBV7-8, the J gene TRBJ1-5; D is ambiguous. There are 15 residues in the CDR3. Germline CDR1 reads SGHVS; CDR2 reads FQNEAQ. Trimming removed 1 base from V and 0 bases from J, with 7 bases in between. CDR3 sequence reads: CASSLGEYSNQPQHF. In nucleotides, the CDR3 is TGTGCCAGCAGCTTAGGAGAGTATAGCAATCAGCCCCAGCATTTT.

The chain recombines TRBV29-1 with TRBJ2-5; 8 nucleotides line up with TRBD1. The CDR3 has 11 residues. The germline V gene encodes CDR1 SQVTM and CDR2 ANQGSEA. Trimming cost V 7 bases and J 8 bases; bases outside gene matches: 6. The CDR3: CSADTGGTQYF. CDR3 DNA sequence: TGCAGCGCTGACACAGGGGGAACCCAGTACTTC.

This chain uses TRBV27 with TRBJ2-3; 14 nucleotides align to TRBD2. Losses at the gene ends were 4 bases for V and 6 bases for J; bases not matched to a gene: 15. Germline CDR1 is MNHEY and CDR2 is SMNVEV (reference sequence). The CDR3 has 19 amino acids. CDR3 DNA sequence: TGTGCCAGCAGTTCCCGACTAGCGGGGGGGAAATGGGATTGGGATACGCAGTATTTT. Encoded protein: CASSSRLAGGKWDWDTQYF.